This entry lists 31 T cell receptor beta chains sequenced from one sample in a study of blood T cell repertoires in COVID-19. Libraries were prepared by immunoSEQ multiplex PCR; TCRdb keeps only in-frame clonotypes and omits some of them. The table lists about 400,000 clones, more than 85% of them singletons, with 2.5% to 3.5% in the top ten. Specimen: peripheral blood. These receptors were collected from a human donor in a cohort sampled during active COVID-19.

This clone has a single count. This chain connects TRBV19 to TRBJ1-2; the D gene is possibly TRBD1 (6 bases). Germline V CDR1 and CDR2: LNHDA, SQIVND (reference sequence). The ends were cut back, 1 base at V and 4 bases at J, with 13 bases in the middle. This CDR3 contains 15 residues. The CDR3 protein is CASSIGRDKPYGYTF. The CDR3 nucleotides read TGTGCCAGTAGTATAGGCCGGGACAAACCCTATGGCTACACCTTC.

Only one count was recorded for this clone. In the same sample, other DNA sequences code for this CDR3. The chain is built from TRBV3-1 (or the pseudogene TRBV3-2) and TRBJ1-2, with TRBD1 matching 12 bases. The CDR3 contains 15 residues. Losses at the gene ends were 2 bases for V and 8 bases for J; bases not matched to a gene: 6. The germline gives CDR1 LGHDT, CDR2 YNNKEL (reference sequence). DNA of the CDR3: TGTGCCAGCAGCCAACCTGGGACAGGGGGCCTAGGCTACACCTTC. This translates into CASSQPGTGGLGYTF.

This clone has only a few counts. The rearrangement joins TRBV2 to TRBJ2-1; no reliable D call. The CDR3 has 11 amino acids. Germline CDR1 is SNHLY and CDR2 is FYNNEI. V dropped 2 bases and J dropped 15 bases, with 11 bases sitting between them. CDR3 coding DNA: TGTGCCAGCAGTGAATCTCTCAAAGCGTTCTTC. It encodes CASSESLKAFF.

The rearrangement links TRBV5-5 to TRBJ2-5, with a possible D match to TRBD2 (5 bases). V was clipped by 5 bases and J by 2 bases, with 7 bases between them. The CDR3 has 12 amino acids. Germline CDR1 SGHKS, CDR2 YYEKEE (reference sequence). CDR3 bases: TGTGCCAGCAGGGACTTACAAGAGACCCAGTACTTC. Its translation is CASRDLQETQYF.

The V call is TRBV15, the J call TRBJ2-7, with TRBD2 identical over 9 bases. This CDR3 comprises 15 residues. The V and J ends lost 4 bases and 2 bases, in that order; junction bases with no gene match: 6. The germline V gene has CDR1 LNHNV and CDR2 YYDKDF (reference sequence). CDR3 residues: CATSIGLAGPYEQYF. CDR3 nucleotide sequence: TGTGCCACCAGCATCGGGCTAGCGGGACCCTACGAGCAGTACTTC.

This clone was seen a single time. This chain connects TRBV4-1 to TRBJ2-5; D possibly corresponds to TRBD2 (5 bases). The germline V gene encodes CDR1 MGHRA and CDR2 YSYEKL. The length of the CDR3 is 18 residues. Between the trimmed V and J ends, which lost 3 bases and 2 bases, there was a span of 22 bases. DNA for the CDR3: TGCGCCAGCAGCCAGCGCCGCGTCGGCCCGGGGAGTCAAGAGACCCAGTACTTC. The encoded protein is CASSQRRVGPGSQETQYF.

The genes are TRBV19 and TRBJ1-5; a possible D gene is TRBD1 (6 bases). Looked up from germline, CDR1 is LNHDA and CDR2 is SQIVND (reference sequence). The CDR3 is 16 amino acids. With 5 bases removed from V and 0 bases from J, the gap between germline ends came to 14 bases. CDR3 region: CASSPSPDSSNQPQHF. The CDR3 bases are TGTGCCAGTAGTCCCTCCCCGGACAGTAGCAATCAGCCCCAGCATTTT.

The chain is built from TRBV9 and TRBJ1-2, with 10 bases identical to TRBD1. This CDR3 comprises 17 residues. Germline V gene lookup returns CDR1 SGDLS and CDR2 YYNGEE. V dropped 2 bases and J dropped 3; count of bases not matched to a gene: 10. CDR3 sequence (DNA): TGTGCCAGCAGCGTGACACATTCCGGGACAGGGGACTATGGCTACACCTTC. Its protein is CASSVTHSGTGDYGYTF.

This chain joins TRBV24-1 and TRBJ2-7; D call uncertain. CDR3 length equals 16 residues. Trimming pared 2 bases from V and 0 bases from J, leaving 13 bases between. Per germline, CDR1 KGHDR and CDR2 SFDVKD. The CDR3, as DNA: TGTGCCACCAGTGATTATTTCAGACACAGCTCCTACGAGCAGTACTTC. Its protein is CATSDYFRHSSYEQYF.

The genes are TRBV2 and TRBJ2-5; 8 positions match TRBD2. Looked up from germline, CDR1 is SNHLY and CDR2 is FYNNEI. There are 13 residues in the CDR3. The V segment lost 5 bases and the J segment 5 bases; nucleotides outside the gene matches: 4. DNA of the CDR3: TGTGCCAGCAGTCGGGAGGGTTGGGAGACCCAGTACTTC. Protein sequence: CASSREGWETQYF.

This chain links TRBV18 with TRBJ1-5; D not certain. Deletions cut 5 bases from V and 1 base from J, with 6 bases between. The V gene's germline CDR1 is KGHSH and CDR2 LQKENI. CDR3 length: 13 amino acids. This CDR3 is CASSRESNQPQHF. The CDR3 DNA is TGTGCCAGCTCAAGGGAGAGCAATCAGCCCCAGCATTTT.

V usage is TRBV7-8 and J usage is TRBJ2-1, with TRBD2 identical over 14 bases. Trimming cost V 5 bases and J 6 bases; bases outside gene matches: 6. Germline V gene lookup returns CDR1 SGHVS and CDR2 FQNEAQ. The CDR3 length is 16 residues. In nucleotides, the CDR3 is TGTGCCAGCAGCCTCGGGACTAGCGGGAGTGCCAATGAGCAGTTCTTC. It codes for CASSLGTSGSANEQFF.

The rearrangement joins TRBV5-1 to TRBJ2-1, with D perhaps TRBD1 (5 bases). The V and J ends lost 0 bases and 0 bases respectively, with 7 bases between them. Per germline, CDR1 SGHRS and CDR2 YFSETQ. This CDR3 region has 15 residues. The CDR3 nucleotides read TGCGCCAGCAGCTTGGTTGGGGCCTCCTACAATGAGCAGTTCTTC. Translating it yields CASSLVGASYNEQFF.

The chain joins TRBV30 to TRBJ2-1; a possible D gene is TRBD2 (5 bases). V was trimmed by 3 bases and J by 6 bases, leaving 9 bases between them. The CDR3 sequence is 12 residues long. CDR1 and CDR2 from the germline V gene are GTSNPN and SVGIG (reference sequence). The CDR3 sequence: CAWRRVLNEQFF. The CDR3 DNA reads as TGTGCCTGGAGGCGGGTTCTCAATGAGCAGTTCTTC.

This clone was counted once. The chain employs TRBV5-1 and TRBJ2-2; D is uncertain. The CDR3 is 15 residues long. Germline V gene data show CDR1 as SGHRS and CDR2 as YFSETQ. V was cut by 0 bases and J by 2 bases, with 8 bases left in between. CDR3 DNA: TGCGCCAGCAGCTTGGCCCCGAGTAACACCGGGGAGCTGTTTTTT. This encodes CASSLAPSNTGELFF.

This chain joins TRBV2 and TRBJ2-2, with 7 bases matching TRBD2. With V trimmed by 4 bases and J by 7 bases, 3 bases remained unmatched. The CDR3 is 13 residues long. CDR1 and CDR2 (germline): SNHLY, FYNNEI. The CDR3 coding sequence is TGTGCCAGCAGTGCTAGCGGAAGCGGGGAGCTGTTTTTT. Residues: CASSASGSGELFF.

This clone came up once. The CDR3 DNA sequence: TGTGCCAGCAGCATGACAGGGGCGACTAATGAAAAACTGTTTTTT. Encoded protein: CASSMTGATNEKLFF. The chain carries TRBV5-5 and TRBJ1-4, with TRBD1 identical over 8 bases. The CDR3 extends over 15 amino acids. V lost 4 bases, J lost 2 bases, and 4 bases stayed unmatched. Germline V gene lookup returns CDR1 SGHKS and CDR2 YYEKEE (reference sequence).

This sequence joins TRBV30 and TRBJ1-2; TRBD1 matches 9 bases. Trimming took 5 bases from V and 3 from J; bases not matched to a gene: 10. The CDR3 has 15 amino acids. Germline V gene lookup returns CDR1 GTSNPN and CDR2 SVGIG (reference sequence). The CDR3 nucleotides are TGTGCCTGGGGACCGGGACAGGGTCGTCACTATGGCTACACCTTC. Translating it yields CAWGPGQGRHYGYTF.

This sequence joins TRBV7-9 and TRBJ1-3; D is undetermined. Trimming removed 4 bases from V and 8 bases from J, with 6 bases in between. The CDR3 runs to 11 residues. Germline V gives CDR1 SEHNR, CDR2 FQNEAQ (reference sequence). CDR3 protein: CASSYGDTIYF. The CDR3 coding sequence is TGTGCCAGCAGCTACGGTGACACCATATATTTT.

The rearrangement uses TRBV19 and TRBJ2-1; no clear D. The CDR3 totals 15 residues. The germline V gene has CDR1 LNHDA and CDR2 SQIVND (reference sequence). V was clipped by 3 bases and J by 4 bases, with 13 bases between them. The CDR3 reads CASSMELSRYNEQFF. As DNA, the CDR3 is TGTGCCAGTAGTATGGAGCTCTCGAGGTACAATGAGCAGTTCTTC. Looking up the rest from reference TRBV19 and TRBJ2-1 gives the full variable domain: DGGITQSPKYLFRKEGQNVTLSCEQNLNHDAMYWYRQDPGQGLRLIYYSQIVNDFQKGDIAEGYSVSREKKESFPLTVTSAQKNPTAFYLCASSMELSRYNEQFFGPGTRLTVL.

The chain combines TRBV4-2 with TRBJ2-5; 9 nucleotides agree with TRBD2. Trimming took 6 bases from V and 1 from J; bases not matched to a gene: 6. The CDR3 has 15 amino acids. From germline, CDR1 is LGHNA and CDR2 YNFKEQ. CDR3 in DNA: TGTGCCAGCAGGCGGGGGGGCCTGATCCAAGAGACCCAGTACTTC. It yields the protein CASRRGGLIQETQYF.

The rearrangement joins TRBV7-2 to TRBJ2-7; TRBD2 might be the D (6 bases). The CDR3 extends over 14 amino acids. Germline V CDR1 and CDR2: SGHTA, FQGNSA. V lost 1 base and J lost 0, with 7 bases in between. CDR3 bases: TGTGCCAGCAGCTTAGGAGCGGGCTCCTACGAGCAGTACTTC. Amino acids: CASSLGAGSYEQYF.

This rearrangement joins TRBV14 to TRBJ1-1; 8 nucleotides line up with TRBD1. V shed 0 bases and J 1 base; nucleotides not matched to a gene: 4. The CDR3 is 16 residues long. CDR1 and CDR2 from the germline V gene are SGHDN and FVKESK. CDR3 in DNA: TGTGCCAGCAGCCAAGAGGTGGGACAGGCGAACACTGAAGCTTTCTTT. It is translated as CASSQEVGQANTEAFF.

This chain uses TRBV2 with TRBJ2-3; D may be TRBD2 (5 bases). Germline V gives CDR1 SNHLY, CDR2 FYNNEI. Trimming pared 8 bases from V and 1 base from J, leaving 16 bases between. This CDR3 spans 15 amino acids. The CDR3 DNA is TGTGCCAGCCAGAAAGGGCTGGGAGGCACAGATACGCAGTATTTT. This translates into CASQKGLGGTDTQYF.

The chain combines TRBV27 with TRBJ2-1; D is possibly TRBD1 (6 bases). The V end was cut by 1 base, the J end by 9 bases, with 13 bases between. Looked up from germline, CDR1 is MNHEY and CDR2 is SMNVEV (reference sequence). This CDR3 has 14 residues. CDR3 sequence (DNA): TGTGCCAGCAGTTTATTCCAGGGGTCTGGTGAGCAGTTCTTC. Residues: CASSLFQGSGEQFF.

The chain is built from TRBV19 and TRBJ1-2; 9 bases are shared with TRBD1. Per germline, CDR1 LNHDA and CDR2 SQIVND (reference sequence). CDR3 size: 14 residues. The ends lost 5 bases at V and 5 bases at J; junction bases unmatched: 6. CDR3 sequence: CASSEQGAGYGYTF. The DNA of the CDR3 is TGTGCCAGTAGTGAACAGGGGGCCGGGTATGGCTACACCTTC.

The chain has TRBV7-9 and TRBJ2-1; a possible D gene is TRBD2 (5 bases). V was pared by 5 bases and J by 7 bases, with 9 bases between. This CDR3 is 12 amino acids long. The germline gives CDR1 SEHNR, CDR2 FQNEAQ (reference sequence). The CDR3 loop is CASSPPGNEQFF. In nucleotides, the CDR3 is TGTGCCAGCAGCCCCCCGGGGAATGAGCAGTTCTTC. The whole variable domain, remainder taken from reference TRBV7-9 and TRBJ2-1, is DTGVSQNPRHKITKRGQNVTFRCDPISEHNRLYWYRQTLGQGPEFLTYFQNEAQLEKSRLLSDRFSAERPKGSFSTLEIQRTEQGDSAMYLCASSPPGNEQFFGPGTRLTVL.

The sample holds one count of this clone. The chain couples TRBV7-9 to TRBJ1-6, with 7 bases matching TRBD1. V trimming: 5 bases; J trimming: 7 bases; junction bases outside the gene matches: 8. Per the germline V gene, CDR1 is SEHNR and CDR2 is FQNEAQ (reference sequence). CDR3 length equals 15 residues. For the CDR3, the DNA is TGTGCCAGCAGCCCCCGACAGGGAGAAAATTCACCCCTCCACTTT. Encoded protein: CASSPRQGENSPLHF.

V and J are TRBV4-2 and TRBJ1-3, with D maybe TRBD1 (5 bases). Trimming removed 0 bases at V and 0 bases at J, with 12 bases between. Per germline, CDR1 LGHNA and CDR2 YNFKEQ. This CDR3 has 17 residues. Here the CDR3 reads CASSQEGLSDSGNTIYF. CDR3 bases: TGTGCCAGCAGCCAAGAGGGACTTTCGGACTCTGGAAACACCATATATTTT.

This chain joins TRBV30 and TRBJ1-1; D remains unclear. Trimming pared 3 bases from V and 5 bases from J, leaving 13 bases between. This CDR3 comprises 13 residues. CDR1 is GTSNPN and CDR2 is SVGIG in the germline V gene (reference sequence). The CDR3 bases are TGTGCCTGGAGCGACCTCGGGATTACTGAAGCTTTCTTT. This translates into CAWSDLGITEAFF.

This rearrangement joins TRBV19 to TRBJ1-1, with 7 bases fitting TRBD1. The junction had 9 bases not matched to a gene; V was cut back by 6 bases and J by 5 bases. The CDR3 covers 14 residues. Germline V lookup: CDR1 LNHDA, CDR2 SQIVND (reference sequence). The CDR3 protein is CASRITGAQTEAFF. CDR3 sequence (DNA): TGTGCCAGTAGGATTACAGGGGCGCAGACTGAAGCTTTCTTT.